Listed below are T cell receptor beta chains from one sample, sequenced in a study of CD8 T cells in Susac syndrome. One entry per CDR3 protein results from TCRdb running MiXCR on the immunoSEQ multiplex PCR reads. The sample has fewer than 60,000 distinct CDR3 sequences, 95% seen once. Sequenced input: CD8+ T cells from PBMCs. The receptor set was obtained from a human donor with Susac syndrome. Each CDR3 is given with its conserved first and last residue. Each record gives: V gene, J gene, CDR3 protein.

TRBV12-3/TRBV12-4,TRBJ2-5,CASSLGQDLETQYF
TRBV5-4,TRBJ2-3,CASSLPDRDRTPYF
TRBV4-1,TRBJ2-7,CASSPITGGGYEQYF
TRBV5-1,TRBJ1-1,CASSPRGGNTEAFF
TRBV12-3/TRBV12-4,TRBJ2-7,CASSFRGQGTEQYF
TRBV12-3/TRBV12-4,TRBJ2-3,CACTSGGGTDTQYF
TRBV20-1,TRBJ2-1,CSARSSGLPYNEQFF
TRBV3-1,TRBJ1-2,CASSQGGSYGYTF
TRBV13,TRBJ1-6,CASSPSNPSGSPLHF
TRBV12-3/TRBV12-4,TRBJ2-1,CASSLPGGLDNEQFF
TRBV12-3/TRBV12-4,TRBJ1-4,CASTLSGPQEKLFF
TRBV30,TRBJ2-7,CAWRGTGGRQYF
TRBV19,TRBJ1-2,CASSIKTVYGYTF
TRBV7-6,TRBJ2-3,CASSPTAGGPTDTQYF
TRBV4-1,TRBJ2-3,CASSQGVGERGVVTQYF
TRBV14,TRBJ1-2,CAPGWAAYGYTF
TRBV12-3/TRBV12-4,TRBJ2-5,CASSPDASGVGETQYF
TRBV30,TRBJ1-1,CAWGQLNTEAFF
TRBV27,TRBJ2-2,CATNVGGVGELFF
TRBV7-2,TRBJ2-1,CASGLAYNEQFF
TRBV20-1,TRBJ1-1,CSANYPGQGMNTEAFF
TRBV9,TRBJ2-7,CASSGTSSYEQYF
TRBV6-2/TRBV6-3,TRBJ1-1,CATTRGDTEAFF
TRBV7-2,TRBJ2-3,CASSLSTDTQYF
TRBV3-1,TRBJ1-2,CASSQEGQGVWYGYTF
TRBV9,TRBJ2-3,CASSPNDLHSTDTQYF
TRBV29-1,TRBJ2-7,CSVETDSGIPYEQYF
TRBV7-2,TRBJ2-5,CASSRSLMAGETQYF
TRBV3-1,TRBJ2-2,CASSQVVNTGELFF
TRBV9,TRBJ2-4,CASSPTGTGIGRDIQYF
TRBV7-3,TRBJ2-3,CASSFDRTSADTQYF
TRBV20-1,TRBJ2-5,CSAQNRPKFQETQYF
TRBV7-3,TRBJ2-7,CASSLGTGDEQYF
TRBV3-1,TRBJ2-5,CASSQTGETQYF
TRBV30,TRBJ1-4,CAWSPDSDEKLFF
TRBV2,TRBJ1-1,CASSGSEAFF
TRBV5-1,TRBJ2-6,CASSLTLAGANVLTF
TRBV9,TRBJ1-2,CASTRRLTMGYTF
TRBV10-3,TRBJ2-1,CAISPTSGGIVFGNEQFF
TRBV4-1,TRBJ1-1,CASSQPRDGTYTEAFF
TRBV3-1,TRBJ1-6,CASSHPPQAGNSPLHF
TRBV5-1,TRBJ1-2,CASSLALGRQAGYTF
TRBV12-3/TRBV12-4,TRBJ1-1,CASSLDPPGLMNTEAFF
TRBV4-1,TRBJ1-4,CASSQAIAGGEKLFF
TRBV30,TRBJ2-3,CAWSDTRTDTQYF